Shown below are 9 T cell receptor beta chains from a single sample sequenced in a study of shared clonotypes between healthy human individuals. The data were produced by immunoSEQ multiplex PCR, yet TCRdb's version contains in-frame clones alone and is incomplete. The sample holds under 1,100,000 clones, around 76% seen once. The sample comprised memory CD4+ T cells sorted from blood. Described subset: CD45RA-negative fraction. Every receptor here comes from a man between 18 and 29 years old in good health.

The chain employs TRBV28 and TRBJ1-6; D not certain. Germline assignment: CDR1 MDHEN and CDR2 SYDVKM. The V end was cut by 2 bases, the J end by 1 base, with 6 bases between. The CDR3 covers 15 residues. The CDR3 coding sequence is TGTGCCAGCAGTTTAAAGATTTCCTATAATTCACCCCTCCACTTT. It yields the protein CASSLKISYNSPLHF.

This chain connects TRBV6-1 to TRBJ1-6; D may be TRBD1 (5 bases). This CDR3 has 15 amino acids. Trimming removed 2 bases from V and 7 bases from J, with 12 bases in between. CDR1 is MNHNS and CDR2 is SASEGT in the germline V gene. The CDR3 spells CASSELRGVNSPLHF. CDR3 in DNA: TGTGCCAGCAGTGAACTGAGGGGTGTGAATTCACCCCTCCACTTT.

The genes are TRBV7-9 and TRBJ2-1; D is uncertain. The CDR3 spans 15 residues. V was trimmed by 5 bases and J by 2 bases, leaving 13 bases between them. Germline-derived CDR1 and CDR2 are SEHNR and FQNEAQ (reference sequence). CDR3 coding DNA: TGTGCCAGCAGCCAAGAGTATGAGCCCTACAATGAGCAGTTCTTC. Translation: CASSQEYEPYNEQFF.

In DNA form, the CDR3 reads TGTGCCAGCAGTGATATTTACGAGCAGTACTTC. Encoded protein: CASSDIYEQYF. The rearrangement links TRBV6-1 to TRBJ2-7; no definite D call. Deletions cut 3 bases from V and 4 bases from J, with 4 bases between. The CDR3 has 11 residues. Germline V gene lookup returns CDR1 MNHNS and CDR2 SASEGT.

This clone was seen a few times. The V call is TRBV11-3, the J call TRBJ2-5, with D perhaps matching TRBD1 (5 bases). The V gene lost 2 bases and the J gene lost 5 bases, with 9 bases spanning the gap. From germline, CDR1 is SGHNT and CDR2 YENEEA. The CDR3 has 13 amino acids. CDR3 in amino acids: CASSLTNRETQYF. In nucleotides, the CDR3 is TGTGCCAGCAGCTTAACCAACAGGGAGACCCAGTACTTC.

This sequence joins TRBV19 and TRBJ1-5; D unclear. The length of the CDR3 is 14 residues. V was trimmed by 6 bases and J by 0 bases, leaving 9 bases between them. Germline V lookup: CDR1 LNHDA, CDR2 SQIVND (reference sequence). The CDR3 DNA reads as TGTGCCAGTAGAAGAGAACTTAGCAATCAGCCCCAGCATTTT. Translated: CASRRELSNQPQHF.

The chain uses TRBV6-5 and TRBJ1-6; a weak D match, TRBD1 (5 bases). CDR1 is MNHEY and CDR2 is SVGAGI in the germline V gene. There are 13 residues in the CDR3. V was clipped by 7 bases and J by 7 bases, with 11 bases between them. CDR3 nucleotide sequence: TGTGCCAGCAAAAGAGGGGAAAATTCACCCCTCCACTTT. Protein product: CASKRGENSPLHF.

The chain recombines TRBV30 with TRBJ2-7; D is unclear. V gave up 2 bases and J gave up 2 bases, with 10 bases separating them. Germline CDR1 and CDR2: GTSNPN and SVGIG (reference sequence). The CDR3 length is 13 residues. The CDR3 reads CAWSTGSPYEQYF. CDR3 nucleotide sequence: TGTGCCTGGAGTACTGGGTCCCCCTACGAGCAGTACTTC. The full variable domain, rest sourced from reference TRBV30 and TRBJ2-7, is SQTIHQWPATLVQPVGSPLSLECTVEGTSNPNLYWYRQAAGRGLQLLFYSVGIGQISSEVPQNLSASRPQDRQFILSSKKLLLSDSGFYLCAWSTGSPYEQYFGPGTRLTVT.

The chain couples TRBV11-2 to TRBJ1-4, with a tentative D call TRBD1 (5 bases). Germline loops: CDR1 SGHAT, CDR2 FQNNGV. The length of the CDR3 is 15 residues. Trimming took 1 base from V and 7 from J, leaving 13 bases between them. The CDR3 loop is CASSLAGLDTEKLFF. CDR3 bases: TGTGCCAGCAGCTTAGCGGGTTTGGACACTGAAAAACTGTTTTTT.